This is a list of T cell receptor beta chains from one sample in a study of cytomegalovirus exposure and HLA in healthy donors. This table comes from immunoSEQ multiplex PCR, and its TCRdb copy is limited to in-frame clones, with some not included. The data contain some 67,000 clones, 80% to 90% of them singletons. The sequenced material came from PBMCs. Every receptor here comes from a woman aged 30 to 39 in good health and CMV-seropositive. Both conserved end residues are trimmed from each CDR3.

J: TRBJ2-1; V: TRBV6-4; CDR3: ASSPGTSGEYNEQF
J: TRBJ1-1; V: TRBV28; CDR3: ASSSASRENTEAF
J: TRBJ2-1; V: TRBV4-1; CDR3: ASSQEGVTSGMNEQF
J: TRBJ2-3; V: TRBV19; CDR3: ASSIAAPVTDTQY
J: TRBJ1-1; V: TRBV28; CDR3: ASRPPGPYEAF
J: TRBJ2-7; V: TRBV19; CDR3: ASSRQGQDEQY
J: TRBJ2-7; V: TRBV18; CDR3: ASSETGTGEYEQY
J: TRBJ2-5; V: TRBV29-1; CDR3: SVDNPRETQY
J: TRBJ1-3; V: TRBV15; CDR3: ATCCFLDRVFGNTIY
J: TRBJ2-7; V: TRBV4-1; CDR3: ASGRDRNSYEQY
J: TRBJ2-2; V: TRBV27; CDR3: ASSLTGQNTGELF
J: TRBJ2-5; V: TRBV5-1; CDR3: ASSLLTGGPRGTQY
J: TRBJ2-5; V: TRBV30; CDR3: AWSVGGTQETQY
J: TRBJ2-2; V: TRBV28; CDR3: ASSLWTGELF
J: TRBJ1-1; V: TRBV27; CDR3: ASSYDSAPLVAF
J: TRBJ2-7; V: TRBV7-9; CDR3: ASSLAVGSYEQY
J: TRBJ2-7; V: TRBV4-1; CDR3: ASSQEYWTSGTYEQY
J: TRBJ2-4; V: TRBV10-2; CDR3: ASSEYATGLGAKNIQY
J: TRBJ2-7; V: TRBV7-9; CDR3: ASRSSGRIEQY
J: TRBJ2-1; V: TRBV7-8; CDR3: ASSLNREPPYNEQF
J: TRBJ2-7; V: TRBV6-1; CDR3: ASSDRDSRYPPYEQY
J: TRBJ2-3; V: TRBV5-1; CDR3: ASRILASVADTQY
J: TRBJ1-2; V: TRBV18; CDR3: ASSFRDRALAGYGYT
J: TRBJ1-2; V: TRBV2; CDR3: ASSELSTGKEGYT
J: TRBJ1-1; V: TRBV2; CDR3: ASSDKTGGLNTEAF
J: TRBJ1-2; V: TRBV20-1; CDR3: SAPTGGGYT
J: TRBJ2-3; V: TRBV7-9; CDR3: ASGASGTTDTQY
J: TRBJ2-7; V: TRBV7-3; CDR3: ASSAGLAYEQY
J: TRBJ2-2; V: TRBV29-1; CDR3: SVPDRENTGELF
J: TRBJ1-5; V: TRBV11-2; CDR3: ASSLVLTGDNQPQH
J: TRBJ1-1; V: TRBV27; CDR3: ASSLLPNTEAF
J: TRBJ2-7; V: TRBV27; CDR3: ASSLQPGTGLYEQY
J: NA; V: TRBV14; CDR3: ASSIIQGAEQY
J: TRBJ2-7; V: TRBV9; CDR3: ASSVFAVSSYEQY
J: TRBJ1-1; V: TRBV6-5; CDR3: ASSYRGNTEAF
J: TRBJ2-1; V: TRBV15; CDR3: ATSSVYWSEQF
J: TRBJ1-5; V: TRBV4-1; CDR3: ASSQHTGDQPQH
J: TRBJ2-7; V: TRBV13; CDR3: ASSLYGQGSSYEQY
J: TRBJ2-7; V: TRBV30; CDR3: AWNKAGGPGGYEQY
J: TRBJ2-7; V: TRBV13; CDR3: ASSSKEGGGHYEQY
J: TRBJ2-2; V: TRBV6-8; CDR3: ASSYADPRRREGGGTGELF
J: TRBJ2-5; V: TRBV27; CDR3: ASSLGGRASEQY
J: TRBJ2-1; V: TRBV27; CDR3: ASSSWTGGRDEQF
J: TRBJ2-7; V: TRBV6-5; CDR3: ASSFAGGTYEQY